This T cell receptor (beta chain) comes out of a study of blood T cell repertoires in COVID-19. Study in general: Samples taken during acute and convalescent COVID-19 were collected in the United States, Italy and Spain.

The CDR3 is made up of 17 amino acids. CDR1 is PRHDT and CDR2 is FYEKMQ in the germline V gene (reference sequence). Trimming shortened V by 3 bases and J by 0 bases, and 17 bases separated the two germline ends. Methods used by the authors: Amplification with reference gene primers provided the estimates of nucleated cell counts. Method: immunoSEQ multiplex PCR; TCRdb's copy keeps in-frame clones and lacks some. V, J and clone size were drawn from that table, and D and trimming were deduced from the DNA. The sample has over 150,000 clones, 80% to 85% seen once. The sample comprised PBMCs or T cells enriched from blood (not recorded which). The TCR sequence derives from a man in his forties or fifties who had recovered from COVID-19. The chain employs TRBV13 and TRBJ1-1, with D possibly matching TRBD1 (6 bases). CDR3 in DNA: TGTGCCAGCAGCTTGGTCAGAGACAGGATCATGAACACTGAAGCTTTCTTT. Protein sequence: CASSLVRDRIMNTEAFF. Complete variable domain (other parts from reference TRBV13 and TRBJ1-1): AAGVIQSPRHLIKEKRETATLKCYPIPRHDTVYWYQQGPGQDPQFLISFYEKMQSDKGSIPDRFSAQQFSDYHSELNMSSLELGDSALYFCASSLVRDRIMNTEAFFGQGTRLTVV.